Only a few counts were recorded for the clone carrying this T cell receptor beta chain. Together with a sample-barcoded 5' primer, a J-beta primer mix was included in a second PCR lasting roughly 6 to 12 cycles. TCRdb analysed the 5' RACE reads with MiXCR anew, one entry per CDR3 protein. In the table there are about 970,000 distinct CDR3 sequences, roughly 50% of which are singletons. V was shortened by 2 bases and J by 2 bases, with 16 bases between the two germline ends. The CDR3 totals 16 residues. From germline, CDR1 is MGHRA and CDR2 YSYEKL. The data were taken from a study of blood T cells in healthy people across ages.

Specimen: blood. This receptor was taken from a woman aged 60 to 75 in good health. The V gene is TRBV4-1, the J gene TRBJ2-7; no firm D call. The CDR3 nucleotides are TGCGCCAGCAGCCAAAGCAGGTCGGGTACCACCTACGAGCAGTACTTC. Translated: CASSQSRSGTTYEQYF.